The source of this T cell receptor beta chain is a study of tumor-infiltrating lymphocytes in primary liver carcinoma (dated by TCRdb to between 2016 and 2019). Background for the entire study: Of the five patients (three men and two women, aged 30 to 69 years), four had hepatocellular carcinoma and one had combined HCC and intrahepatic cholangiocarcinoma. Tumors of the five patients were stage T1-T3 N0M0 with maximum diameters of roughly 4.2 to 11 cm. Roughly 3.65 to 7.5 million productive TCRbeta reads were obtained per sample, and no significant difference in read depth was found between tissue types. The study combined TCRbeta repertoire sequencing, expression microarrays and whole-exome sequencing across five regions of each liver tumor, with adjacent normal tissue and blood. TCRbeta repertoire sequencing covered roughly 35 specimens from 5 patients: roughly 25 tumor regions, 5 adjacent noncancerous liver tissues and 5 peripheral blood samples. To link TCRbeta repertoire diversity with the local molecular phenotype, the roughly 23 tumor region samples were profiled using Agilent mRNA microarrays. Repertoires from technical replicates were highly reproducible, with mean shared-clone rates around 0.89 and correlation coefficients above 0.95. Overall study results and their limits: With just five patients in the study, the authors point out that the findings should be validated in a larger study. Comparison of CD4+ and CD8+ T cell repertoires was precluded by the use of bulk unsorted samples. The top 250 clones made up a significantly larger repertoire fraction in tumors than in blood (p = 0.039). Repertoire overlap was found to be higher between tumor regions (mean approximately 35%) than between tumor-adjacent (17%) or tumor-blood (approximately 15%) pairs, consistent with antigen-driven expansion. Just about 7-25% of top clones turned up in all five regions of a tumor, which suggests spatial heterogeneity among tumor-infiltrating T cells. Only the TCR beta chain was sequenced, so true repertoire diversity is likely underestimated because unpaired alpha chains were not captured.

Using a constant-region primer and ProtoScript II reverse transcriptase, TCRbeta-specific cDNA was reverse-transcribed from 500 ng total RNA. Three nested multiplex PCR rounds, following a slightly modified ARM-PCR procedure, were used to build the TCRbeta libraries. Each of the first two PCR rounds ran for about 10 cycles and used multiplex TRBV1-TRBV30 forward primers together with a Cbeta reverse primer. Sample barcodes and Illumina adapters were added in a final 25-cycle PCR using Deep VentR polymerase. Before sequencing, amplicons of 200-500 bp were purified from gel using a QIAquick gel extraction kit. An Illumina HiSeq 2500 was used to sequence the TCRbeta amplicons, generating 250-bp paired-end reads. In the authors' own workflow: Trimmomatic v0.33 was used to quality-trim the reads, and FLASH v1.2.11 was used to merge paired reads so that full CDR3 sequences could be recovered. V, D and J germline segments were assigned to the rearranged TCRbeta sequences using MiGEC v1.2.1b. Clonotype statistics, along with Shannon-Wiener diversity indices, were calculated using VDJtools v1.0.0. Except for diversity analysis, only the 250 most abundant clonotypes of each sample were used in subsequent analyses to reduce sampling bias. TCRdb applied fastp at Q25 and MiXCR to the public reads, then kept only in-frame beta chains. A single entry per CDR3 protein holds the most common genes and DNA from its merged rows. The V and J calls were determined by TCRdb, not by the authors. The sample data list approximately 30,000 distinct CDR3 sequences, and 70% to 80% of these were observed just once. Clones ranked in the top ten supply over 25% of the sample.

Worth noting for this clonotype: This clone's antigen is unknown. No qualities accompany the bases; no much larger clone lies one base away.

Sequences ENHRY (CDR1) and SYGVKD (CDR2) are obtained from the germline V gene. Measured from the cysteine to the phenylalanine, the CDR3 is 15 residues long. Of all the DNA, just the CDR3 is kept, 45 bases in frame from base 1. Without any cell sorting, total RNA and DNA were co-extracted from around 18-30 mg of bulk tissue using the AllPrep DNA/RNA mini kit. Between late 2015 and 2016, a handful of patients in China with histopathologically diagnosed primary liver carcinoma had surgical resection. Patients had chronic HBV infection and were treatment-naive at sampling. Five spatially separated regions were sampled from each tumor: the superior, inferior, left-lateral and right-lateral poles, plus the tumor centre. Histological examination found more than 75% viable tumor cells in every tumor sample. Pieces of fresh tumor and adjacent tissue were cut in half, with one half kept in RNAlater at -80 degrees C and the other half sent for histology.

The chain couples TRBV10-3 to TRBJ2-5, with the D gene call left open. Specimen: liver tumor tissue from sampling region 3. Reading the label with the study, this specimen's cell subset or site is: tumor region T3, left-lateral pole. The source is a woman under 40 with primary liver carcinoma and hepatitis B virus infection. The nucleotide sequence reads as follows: TGTCCTATCAATGAGTCGGCTACCAGACAAGAGACCCAGTACTTC. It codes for CPINESATRQETQYF.